The next 26 T cell receptor beta chains were all read from a single sample in a study of CD8+ T cells in alopecia areata (dated by TCRdb to the late 2010s). The receptor library was made with the immunoSEQ multiplex PCR assay. RNA was extracted from all samples and reverse transcribed into cDNA as template for TCR sequencing. TCRdb retrieved this table from immuneACCESS and kept in-frame rearrangements only. Not all clones are present; in checked studies, unresolved V genes account for under half, and no reason is known for the remainder. Counted in this sample were approximately 82,000 clones; about 51% of them appeared once. 5.5% to 6% of the sample goes to the ten largest clones. The sequenced sample was NKG2D-high CD8+ T cells sorted from blood. The cell subset or site tag for this specimen amounts to: sorted CD8+ NKG2D-high blood T cells. Receptors originate from a human donor with alopecia areata.

The chain carries TRBV7-6 and TRBJ2-1, with TRBD2 as a possible D gene (6 bases). The CDR3 extends over 14 amino acids. Between the trimmed V and J ends, which lost 1 base and 6 bases, there was a span of 10 bases. CDR1 and CDR2 from the germline V gene are SGHVS and FNYEAQ. CDR3 nucleotide sequence: TGTGCCAGCAGCTTAGGCGGGATAGCCAATGAGCAGTTCTTC. Its protein is CASSLGGIANEQFF.

Only one count was recorded for this clone. The chain employs TRBV6-5 and TRBJ1-1; the D is unclear. CDR1 and CDR2 (germline): MNHEY, SVGAGI. The CDR3 extends over 14 amino acids. The ends were cut back, 1 base at V and 1 base at J, with 7 bases in the middle. The CDR3, as DNA: TGTGCCAGCAGTTACTACAGCCCGAACACTGAAGCTTTCTTT. Translated: CASSYYSPNTEAFF.

This chain connects TRBV14 to TRBJ2-7; D tentatively fits TRBD1 or TRBD2 (7 bases each). The germline V gene encodes CDR1 SGHDN and CDR2 FVKESK. The CDR3 spans 15 residues. Deletions cut 1 base from V and 4 bases from J, with 14 bases between. CDR3: CASSQGPGGEYEQYF. As DNA, the CDR3 is TGTGCCAGCAGCCAAGGGCCAGGGGGGGAATACGAGCAGTACTTC.

This clone has more than one count but fewer than ten. V and J are TRBV29-1 and TRBJ2-1; 8 bases line up with TRBD2. Germline V gene sequence: CDR1 SQVTM, CDR2 ANQGSEA. J gave up 9 bases and V 6 bases, and 19 bases lay outside the gene matches. The CDR3 runs to 16 residues. The CDR3 protein is CSVEKWTSRCCGEQFF. CDR3 in DNA: TGCAGCGTAGAAAAGTGGACTAGCCGCTGTTGCGGTGAGCAGTTCTTC.

The rearrangement links TRBV27 to TRBJ2-7; the match to TRBD2 covers 10 bases. The CDR3 has 19 amino acids. J lost 3 bases, V lost 5 bases, and 19 bases had no gene match. Looked up from germline, CDR1 is MNHEY and CDR2 is SMNVEV (reference sequence). CDR3: CASSPLEPAGLAESYEQYF. CDR3 coding DNA: TGTGCCAGCAGTCCTTTGGAACCAGCTGGACTAGCGGAGAGCTACGAGCAGTACTTC.

The CDR3 sequence is CASSDVVSEFF. The CDR3 DNA is TGTGCCAGCAGTGATGTGGTCTCGGAGTTCTTC. The chain is built from TRBV2 and TRBJ2-1; D is unresolved. This CDR3 has 11 residues. CDR1 is SNHLY, CDR2 FYNNEI, per germline. Trimming took off 3 bases at V and 14 bases at J, with 11 bases between the two ends. The variable domain in full, with the rest retrieved from reference TRBV2 and TRBJ2-1, is EPEVTQTPSHQVTQMGQEVILRCVPISNHLYFYWYRQILGQKVEFLVSFYNNEISEKSEIFDDQFSVERPDGSNFTLKIRSTKLEDSAMYFCASSDVVSEFFGPGTRLTVL.

This sequence joins TRBV7-2 and TRBJ2-7; D unclear. Trimming took 7 bases from V and 3 from J, leaving 16 bases between them. Germline CDR1 SGHTA, CDR2 FQGNSA. This CDR3 is built from 14 residues. The CDR3 loop reads CASINGPPFYEQYF. CDR3 in DNA: TGTGCCAGCATCAACGGACCTCCTTTCTACGAGCAGTACTTC.

The chain combines TRBV30 with TRBJ2-3; 7 bases line up with TRBD2. Trimming removed 0 bases from V and 6 bases from J; junction bases left unmatched: 9. The CDR3 is 15 residues long. Germline V gene data show CDR1 as GTSNPN and CDR2 as SVGIG (reference sequence). The CDR3 DNA follows: TGTGCCTGGAGTGTGACTAGCTATTATACGGATACGCAGTATTTT. Translation: CAWSVTSYYTDTQYF.

This clone has a handful of counts. V and J are TRBV7-9 and TRBJ2-6; D is uncertain. V was clipped by 4 bases and J by 10 bases, with 8 bases between them. Germline V gene sequence: CDR1 SEHNR, CDR2 FQNEAQ (reference sequence). The CDR3 loop spans 12 amino acids. CDR3 coding DNA: TGTGCCAGCAGCTCGTTATCTAACGTCCTGACTTTC. This translates into CASSSLSNVLTF.

The V call is TRBV29-1, the J call TRBJ2-7; 9 nucleotides line up with TRBD1. Germline V gives CDR1 SQVTM, CDR2 ANQGSEA. Trimming took 3 bases from V and 3 from J; bases not matched to a gene: 18. The CDR3 contains 18 residues. The CDR3 nucleotides are TGCAGCGTTGATTGGGGGAAAATAAGGACAGGGGAATACTACGAGCAGTACTTC. It codes for CSVDWGKIRTGEYYEQYF.

This clone was observed a few times. This chain joins TRBV29-1 and TRBJ1-2; a possible D gene is TRBD1 (5 bases). The CDR3 is 13 amino acids. Germline CDR1 SQVTM, CDR2 ANQGSEA. V lost 7 bases and J lost 3, with 15 bases in between. CDR3 sequence (DNA): TGCAGCGCCTTATTTGGGACGGACTATGGCTACACCTTC. Encoded protein: CSALFGTDYGYTF. The whole variable domain, filled in from reference TRBV29-1 and TRBJ1-2, reads SAVISQKPSRDICQRGTSLTIQCQVDSQVTMMFWYRQQPGQSLTLIATANQGSEATYESGFVIDKFPISRPNLTFSTLTVSNMSPEDSSIYLCSALFGTDYGYTFGSGTRLTVV.

This sequence joins TRBV9 and TRBJ1-1; D gene unclear. Trimming cost V 0 bases and J 5 bases, with 14 bases left between them. The CDR3 has 15 amino acids. Per germline, CDR1 SGDLS and CDR2 YYNGEE. The CDR3 nucleotides read TGTGCCAGCAGCGTAGATACAGATTGGTCAACTGAAGCTTTCTTT. It specifies CASSVDTDWSTEAFF.

The chain combines TRBV23-1 with TRBJ1-5; D is undetermined. Being an ORF, TRBV23-1 has a function that is uncertain. Trimming pared 6 bases from V and 5 bases from J, leaving 11 bases between. The CDR3 is 13 residues long. The CDR3: CASRPPQDQPQHF. In nucleotides, the CDR3 is TGCGCCAGCAGACCCCCCCAGGATCAGCCCCAGCATTTT.

The gene calls are TRBV14 and TRBJ1-6; possibly TRBD1 for D (5 bases). From germline, CDR1 is SGHDN and CDR2 FVKESK. This CDR3 has 15 amino acids. V lost 0 bases and J lost 9, with 12 bases in between. In DNA form, the CDR3 reads TGTGCCAGCAGCCAAGATTGGAATCAGGGTTCACCCCTCCACTTT. Translation gives CASSQDWNQGSPLHF.

This chain uses TRBV27 with TRBJ2-3; D remains unclear. With 7 bases removed from V and 6 bases from J, the gap between germline ends came to 8 bases. Germline V gene lookup returns CDR1 MNHEY and CDR2 SMNVEV (reference sequence). The CDR3 runs to 11 residues. The CDR3 is CASTKGDTQYF. For the CDR3, the DNA is TGTGCCAGCACCAAAGGGGATACGCAGTATTTT.

This chain uses TRBV7-9 with TRBJ2-5; TRBD2 matches 13 bases. This CDR3 region has 18 residues. Germline CDR1 and CDR2: SEHNR and FQNEAQ (reference sequence). V gave up 5 bases and J gave up 0 bases; unmatched junction bases: 9. In DNA form, the CDR3 reads TGTGCCAGCAGCCCGAGGACTAGCGGGGGCCTGTACCAAGAGACCCAGTACTTC. This sequence encodes CASSPRTSGGLYQETQYF. The entire variable domain, with the rest obtained from reference TRBV7-9 and TRBJ2-5, is as follows: DTGVSQNPRHKITKRGQNVTFRCDPISEHNRLYWYRQTLGQGPEFLTYFQNEAQLEKSRLLSDRFSAERPKGSFSTLEIQRTEQGDSAMYLCASSPRTSGGLYQETQYFGPGTRLLVL.

Remarks on this clone: Its ends do not fully match the called genes, so a read error is possible. The chain combines TRBV11-2 with TRBJ2-7; 11 bases line up with TRBD1. This CDR3 has 14 residues. The germline V gene has CDR1 SGHAT and CDR2 FQNNGV. The CDR3 sequence: CASSSGQGAYEQYF. The CDR3 nucleotides are TGTGCCAGTAGCTCGGGACAGGGGGCCTACGAGCAGTACTTC.

The chain is built from TRBV29-1 and TRBJ2-7; tentative D call: TRBD1 (6 bases). Germline CDR1 SQVTM, CDR2 ANQGSEA. V was clipped by 2 bases and J by 3 bases, with 11 bases between them. This CDR3 is built from 13 residues. The CDR3 spells CSVEKGVGYEQYF. CDR3 DNA: TGCAGCGTTGAAAAGGGGGTCGGCTACGAGCAGTACTTC.

The gene calls are TRBV18 and TRBJ2-5; no definite D call. CDR1 and CDR2 from the germline V gene are KGHSH and LQKENI. V dropped 0 bases and J dropped 0 bases, with 2 bases sitting between them. The CDR3 extends over 13 amino acids. The CDR3 coding sequence is TGTGCCAGCTCACCACCGGACCAAGAGACCCAGTACTTC. Its protein is CASSPPDQETQYF.

This clone was recorded a few times. The chain uses TRBV29-1 and TRBJ2-5; no clear D. The CDR3 covers 13 residues. CDR1 is SQVTM, CDR2 ANQGSEA, per germline. V was cut by 3 bases and J by 2 bases, with 10 bases left in between. The CDR3 region has the DNA TGCAGCGTTGATTTATCCCCTCAAGAGACCCAGTACTTC. Its protein is CSVDLSPQETQYF.

The rearrangement uses TRBV7-9 and TRBJ2-7, with 7 bases identical to TRBD1. There are 16 residues in the CDR3. V shed 5 bases, J shed 3 bases, and the junction held 13 bases outside the gene matches. From germline, CDR1 is SEHNR and CDR2 FQNEAQ (reference sequence). DNA for the CDR3: TGTGCCAGCAGCGCCTCAACAGGGGCCCTAGGCTACGAGCAGTACTTC. Protein sequence: CASSASTGALGYEQYF.

This clone was found a few times. The chain combines TRBV11-2 with TRBJ2-3; perhaps D is TRBD1 or TRBD2 (5 bases each). The CDR3 covers 12 residues. The germline gives CDR1 SGHAT, CDR2 FQNNGV. V was clipped by 1 base and J by 11 bases, with 10 bases between them. CDR3 amino acids: CASSLVWDEQYF. DNA of the CDR3: TGTGCCAGCAGCTTAGTTTGGGACGAGCAGTATTTT.

Only a few counts were recorded for this clone. The rearrangement links TRBV19 to TRBJ1-5; D remains ambiguous. The CDR3 covers 12 residues. Trimming removed 3 bases from V and 6 bases from J, with 6 bases in between. Per germline, CDR1 LNHDA and CDR2 SQIVND (reference sequence). The CDR3 reads CASSIFGQPQHF. The CDR3 DNA is TGTGCCAGTAGTATCTTCGGTCAGCCCCAGCATTTT.

The rearrangement joins TRBV21-1 to TRBJ2-1; TRBD2, the table's D call, was not compared with the DNA. TRBV21-1 is listed as a pseudogene. The CDR3 length is 17 residues. The CDR3 sequence is CASSKRLAGLIYNEQFF. In DNA, the CDR3 is TGTGCCAGCAGCAAGCGACTAGCGGGGTTAATATACAATGAGCAGTTCTTC.

This chain uses TRBV28 with TRBJ2-3; the D gene is possibly TRBD1 (5 bases). V dropped 5 bases and J dropped 7 bases, with 10 bases sitting between them. The CDR3 length is 12 residues. Germline lookup yields CDR1 MDHEN and CDR2 SYDVKM. CDR3 amino acids: CASSAGLNTQYF. DNA of the CDR3: TGTGCCAGCAGTGCAGGGTTAAATACGCAGTATTTT.

The chain is built from TRBV29-1 and TRBJ2-7; D perhaps matches TRBD1 (5 bases). This CDR3 is 13 amino acids long. Germline V gene lookup returns CDR1 SQVTM and CDR2 ANQGSEA. V shed 7 bases and J shed 3 bases, with 16 bases lying between them. The CDR3 spells CSAEWGGDYEQYF. The CDR3 DNA is TGCAGCGCCGAATGGGGCGGAGACTACGAGCAGTACTTC.